Below, one TCR beta chain is given with its context. Its antigen is unknown. Germline V gene lookup returns CDR1 SGHRS and CDR2 YFSETQ. The CDR3 runs to 16 residues. Losses at the gene ends were 0 bases for V and 1 base for J; bases not matched to a gene: 6. The study ran its PCR with 60 Vbeta and 13 Jbeta primers. Data came from immunoSEQ multiplex PCR; TCRdb stores just in-frame clones and leaves some out. The sample includes roughly 150,000 clones, around 81% of them seen just once. These data come from a study of cytomegalovirus exposure and HLA in healthy donors. Study outcomes and limitations: A missense DCLRE1C variant was associated with V- and J-gene trimming of TCR beta chains in a later analysis, and an independent cohort replicated the association. The study put 150 to 200 TCR beta chains on its list as cytomegalovirus-associated. Whilst most TCR sequences proved rare, a subset of public TCRs occurred across many donors. Productive rates of about 87% or about 30% were seen for most TCR beta V segments in an earlier analysis.

The source of this sequence is a middle-aged woman in good health and CMV-seronegative. The chain combines TRBV5-1 with TRBJ1-1, with 7 bases lining up with TRBD1. The specimen was PBMCs. In DNA form, the CDR3 reads TGCGCCAGCAGCTTGGGACCCGACAGGGCGAACACTGAAGCTTTCTTT. It yields the protein CASSLGPDRANTEAFF. The whole variable domain, remainder taken from reference TRBV5-1 and TRBJ1-1, is KAGVTQTPRYLIKTRGQQVTLSCSPISGHRSVSWYQQTPGQGLQFLFEYFSETQRNKGNFPGRFSGRQFSNSRSEMNVSTLELGDSALYLCASSLGPDRANTEAFFGQGTRLTVV.